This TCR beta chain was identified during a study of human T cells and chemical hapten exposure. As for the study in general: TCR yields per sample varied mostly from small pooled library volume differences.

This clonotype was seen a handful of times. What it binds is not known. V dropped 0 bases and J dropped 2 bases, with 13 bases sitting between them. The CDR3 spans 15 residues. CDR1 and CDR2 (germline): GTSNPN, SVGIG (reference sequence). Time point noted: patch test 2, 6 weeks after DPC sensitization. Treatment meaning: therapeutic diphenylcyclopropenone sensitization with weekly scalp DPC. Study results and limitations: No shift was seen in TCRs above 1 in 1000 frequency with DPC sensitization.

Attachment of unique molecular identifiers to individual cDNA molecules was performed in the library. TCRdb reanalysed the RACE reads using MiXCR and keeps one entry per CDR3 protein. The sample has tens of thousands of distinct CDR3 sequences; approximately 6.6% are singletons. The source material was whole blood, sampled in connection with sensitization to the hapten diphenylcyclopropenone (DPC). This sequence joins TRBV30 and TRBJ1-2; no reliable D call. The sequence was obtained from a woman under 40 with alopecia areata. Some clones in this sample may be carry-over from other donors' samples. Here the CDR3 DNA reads TGTGCCTGGAGTGTGGGAGGGTTGGGGAACTATGGCTACACCTTC. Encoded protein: CAWSVGGLGNYGYTF.